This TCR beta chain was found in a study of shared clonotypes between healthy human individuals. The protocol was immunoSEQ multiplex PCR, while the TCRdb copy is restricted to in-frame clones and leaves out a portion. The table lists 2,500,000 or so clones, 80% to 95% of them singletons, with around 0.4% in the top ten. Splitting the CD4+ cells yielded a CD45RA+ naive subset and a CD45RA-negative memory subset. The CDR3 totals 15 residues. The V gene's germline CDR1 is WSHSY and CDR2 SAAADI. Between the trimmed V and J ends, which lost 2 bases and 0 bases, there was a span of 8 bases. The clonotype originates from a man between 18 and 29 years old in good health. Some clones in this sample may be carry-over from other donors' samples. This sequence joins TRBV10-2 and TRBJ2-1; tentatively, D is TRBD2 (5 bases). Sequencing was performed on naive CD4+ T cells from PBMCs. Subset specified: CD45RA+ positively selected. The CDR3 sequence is CASSESGSSYNEQFF. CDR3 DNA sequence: TGCGCCAGCAGTGAGAGCGGCAGCTCCTACAATGAGCAGTTCTTC.